The TCR beta chain described here comes from a study of beta chain features in type 1 diabetes. The wider study: The patient and healthy donor groups were comparable for age, gender and cell yields.

By way of CD45RO/CCR7/CD25/CD127/CD95/CD27, the CD4+ regulatory, stem cell-like memory, central memory and naive cells were sorted. Sequencing targeted expressed TCRB transcripts, as all isolated RNA had been reverse transcribed. The table came from immunoSEQ multiplex PCR; TCRdb's copy has only in-frame clones and leaves some out. The table records under 450,000 clones, about 15% of them present only once. V was clipped by 0 bases and J by 3 bases; unmatched bases: 8. Looked up from germline, CDR1 is LNHNV and CDR2 is YYDKDF (reference sequence). This CDR3 has 16 residues. General study points: Amplification by PCR could prefer shorter templates, with the same effect in patients and controls.

For this clone: What it recognizes is unknown.

The receptor's source is a man in his thirties or forties in good health. The sequenced sample was naive CD4+ T cells from blood. J is TRBJ2-7 and V is TRBV15; 7 bases are shared with TRBD2. The CDR3 DNA follows: TGTGCCACCAGCAGAGATGCGGGGGACGGAGGCTACGAGCAGTACGTC. Its translation: CATSRDAGDGGYEQYV.